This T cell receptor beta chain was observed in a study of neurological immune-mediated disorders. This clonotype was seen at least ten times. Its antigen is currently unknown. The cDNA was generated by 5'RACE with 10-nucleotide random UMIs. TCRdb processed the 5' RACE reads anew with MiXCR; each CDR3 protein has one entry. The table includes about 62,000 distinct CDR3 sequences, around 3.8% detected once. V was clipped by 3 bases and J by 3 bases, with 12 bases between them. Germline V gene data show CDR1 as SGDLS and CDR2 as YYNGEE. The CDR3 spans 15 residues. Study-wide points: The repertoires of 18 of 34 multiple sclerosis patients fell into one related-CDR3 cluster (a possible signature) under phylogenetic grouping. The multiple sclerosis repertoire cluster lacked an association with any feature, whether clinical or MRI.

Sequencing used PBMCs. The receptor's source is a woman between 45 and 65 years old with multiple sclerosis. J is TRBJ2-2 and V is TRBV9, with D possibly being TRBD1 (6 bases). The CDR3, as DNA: TGTGCCAGCAGCGGACCCCAGGGGTACACCGGGGAGCTGTTTTTT. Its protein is CASSGPQGYTGELFF.